The clone carrying this T cell receptor (beta chain) appeared a few times. Its antigen is not identified. The sample originates from a study of human T cells and chemical hapten exposure. About the study: The sensitizing agent was 2% DPC, placed on around 2 cm by around 2 cm of upper inner arm skin.

Indicated time point: patch test 1, 2 weeks after DPC sensitization. Regarding treatment: therapeutic diphenylcyclopropenone sensitization with weekly scalp DPC. CDR3 length: 14 amino acids. Germline V gene sequence: CDR1 MDHEN, CDR2 SYDVKM. J lost 6 bases, V lost 8 bases, and 7 bases had no gene match. Findings of the study overall: With DPC sensitization, TCRs exceeding 1 in 1000 frequency showed no change. The formation of large CDR3 similarity clusters by expanded TCRs significantly exceeded that of controls.

Individual cDNA molecules (in the library) carried attached unique molecular identifiers. TCRdb reprocessed the RACE reads via MiXCR and lists one record per CDR3 protein. Here the sample spans 95,000 to 100,000 distinct CDR3 sequences, approximately 13% being singletons. The sequence was obtained from a woman in her thirties or forties with alopecia areata. Some clones in this sample may be carry-over from other donors' samples. The gene calls are TRBV28 and TRBJ2-1; 10 bases are a match to TRBD1. Here the sequenced sample was whole blood, taken in connection with sensitization to the hapten diphenylcyclopropenone (DPC). CDR3 region: CASRPGTGVNEQFF. For the CDR3, the DNA is TGTGCCAGCCGTCCCGGGACAGGGGTCAATGAGCAGTTCTTC.